Below, 14 T cell receptor beta chains from the same sample are listed, as sequenced in a study of shared clonotypes between healthy human individuals. The data were produced by immunoSEQ multiplex PCR, yet TCRdb's version contains in-frame clones alone and is incomplete. The data contain roughly 1,100,000 clones, about three quarters of them seen just once; the ten biggest clones take up less than 1.5%. Input material: memory CD4+ T cells sorted from blood. Regarding subset: CD45RA-negative fraction. These receptors all come from a man aged 18 to 30 in good health.

Note on this clone: The sample contains more than one DNA sequence encoding this CDR3. The rearrangement uses TRBV30 and TRBJ1-1; TRBD1 is a possible D gene (5 bases). Per the germline V gene, CDR1 is GTSNPN and CDR2 is SVGIG (reference sequence). V lost 2 bases, J lost 3 bases, and 7 bases lay in between. There are 12 residues in the CDR3. In DNA form, the CDR3 reads TGTGCCTGGAGTCCGACAGACACTGAAGCTTTCTTT. It yields the protein CAWSPTDTEAFF.

This clone has a handful of counts. The J gene is TRBJ1-2, the V gene TRBV4-2; TRBD1 might be the D (5 bases). Germline CDR1 is LGHNA and CDR2 is YNFKEQ. Trimming left V 0 bases short and J 4 bases short, with 12 bases between. The CDR3 is 15 amino acids. The chain's CDR3 is CASSQDHGQSYGYTF. For the CDR3, the DNA is TGTGCCAGCAGCCAAGATCACGGACAAAGCTATGGCTACACCTTC.

Remarks on this clone: This likely came from a read error, as a far larger clone is one base away. This chain connects TRBV27 to TRBJ1-2; perhaps TRBD1 as D (6 bases). Germline CDR1 MNHEY, CDR2 SMNVEV (reference sequence). With 2 bases removed from V and 0 bases from J, the gap between germline ends came to 19 bases. The CDR3 has 18 residues. CDR3 DNA: TGTGCCAGCAGTTTACAAACGCCAGGGGCTGGAGCTAACTATGGCTACACCTTC. It is translated as CASSLQTPGAGANYGYTF.

The gene calls are TRBV19 and TRBJ2-6; 7 nucleotides match TRBD2. The length of the CDR3 is 21 residues. The ends lost 10 bases at V and 3 bases at J; junction bases unmatched: 27. CDR1 LNHDA and CDR2 SQIVND come from the germline V gene (reference sequence). In DNA form, the CDR3 reads TGTGCCAAATGGGGTTTAGGGTGGGGAGCCCCCTCGGGGGGTGGGGCCAACGTCCTGACTTTC. Its translation: CAKWGLGWGAPSGGGANVLTF.

Here the CDR3 DNA reads TGTGCCAGCAGTTACGGGGGAGTAGGGTCTGGGGCCAACGTCCTGACTTTC. Translation gives CASSYGGVGSGANVLTF. V gene TRBV27 combines with J gene TRBJ2-6; possible D gene TRBD2, 6 bases. This CDR3 has 17 amino acids. V was shortened by 4 bases and J by 1 base, with 14 bases between the two germline ends. Germline V gene data show CDR1 as MNHEY and CDR2 as SMNVEV (reference sequence).

Remarks on this clone: Other DNA sequences in this sample translate to the same CDR3. This sequence joins TRBV11-2 and TRBJ2-1; the match to TRBD2 covers 11 bases. Germline CDR1 reads SGHAT; CDR2 reads FQNNGV. V gave up 5 bases and J gave up 0 bases; unmatched junction bases: 6. The CDR3 extends over 17 amino acids. CDR3 protein: CASSATSGGPSYNEQFF. Written as DNA, the CDR3 is TGTGCCAGCAGCGCCACTAGCGGGGGCCCCTCCTACAATGAGCAGTTCTTC.

The J gene is TRBJ2-7, the V gene TRBV7-8; 7 bases align to TRBD1. V lost 7 bases to trimming and J lost 7 bases; unmatched junction nucleotides: 16. In germline, CDR1 is SGHVS, CDR2 FQNEAQ. The CDR3 consists of 15 residues. CDR3 nucleotide sequence: TGTGCCAGCACCAAAAGACGGGACAGCTCTCGGGAGCAGTACTTC. Protein sequence: CASTKRRDSSREQYF.

The V call is TRBV5-1, the J call TRBJ1-2; tentative D call: TRBD1 (5 bases). Trimming pared 4 bases from V and 4 bases from J, leaving 17 bases between. Germline CDR1 is SGHRS and CDR2 is YFSETQ. The length of the CDR3 is 15 residues. The CDR3 coding sequence is TGCGCCAGCAGCGTTAGTCTTTACCAGGGCTATGGCTACACCTTC. It translates to CASSVSLYQGYGYTF.

This chain uses TRBV5-1 with TRBJ1-4; TRBD1 matches at 7 bases. Germline V CDR1 and CDR2: SGHRS, YFSETQ. CDR3 size: 16 residues. The ends lost 4 bases at V and 7 bases at J; junction bases unmatched: 13. For the CDR3, the DNA is TGCGCCAGCAGCCCCGCCCCAACAGGGGTGACTGAAAAACTGTTTTTT. As protein: CASSPAPTGVTEKLFF.

The chain combines TRBV7-2 with TRBJ2-7; TRBD2 aligns across 13 bases. Germline trimming cut 5 bases from V and 6 bases from J; bases unmatched to any gene: 7. Germline V lookup: CDR1 SGHTA, CDR2 FQGNSA. CDR3 length equals 15 residues. CDR3 in DNA: TGTGCCAGCAGCCGCGGGACTAGCGGGACCCCCGAGCAGTACTTC. It codes for CASSRGTSGTPEQYF. Using reference TRBV7-2 and TRBJ2-7 for the parts outside the CDR3, the full variable domain is GAGVSQSPSNKVTEKGKDVELRCDPISGHTALYWYRQSLGQGLEFLIYFQGNSAPDKSGLPSDRFSAERTGGSVSTLTIQRTQQEDSAVYLCASSRGTSGTPEQYFGPGTRLTVT.

The rearrangement uses TRBV5-1 and TRBJ1-1; unclear D gene. Trimming removed 4 bases at V and 1 base at J, with 14 bases between. This CDR3 is 15 amino acids long. In germline, CDR1 is SGHRS, CDR2 YFSETQ. Here the CDR3 DNA reads TGCGCCAGCAGCCTACGAGTCGATAGGAACACTGAAGCTTTCTTT. It translates to CASSLRVDRNTEAFF.

The chain links TRBV6-1 to TRBJ1-2, with 9 nucleotides matching TRBD1. Germline loops: CDR1 MNHNS, CDR2 SASEGT. CDR3 size: 14 residues. The V gene end was trimmed by 0 bases and the J gene end by 5 bases; junction bases not matched to a gene: 1. Here the CDR3 reads CASSEAGQGYGYTF. The CDR3 nucleotides read TGTGCCAGCAGTGAAGCGGGACAGGGTTATGGCTACACCTTC.

This clone came up a few times. This CDR3 is CAWWTGGNGYTF. Here the CDR3 DNA reads TGTGCCTGGTGGACAGGGGGGAATGGCTACACCTTC. V usage is TRBV30 and J usage is TRBJ1-2; 10 bases agree with TRBD1. Trimming took 5 bases from V and 6 from J; bases not matched to a gene: 3. CDR1 and CDR2 from the germline V gene are GTSNPN and SVGIG (reference sequence). The CDR3 runs 12 residues. The complete variable domain, with remaining parts taken from reference TRBV30 and TRBJ1-2, reads SQTIHQWPATLVQPVGSPLSLECTVEGTSNPNLYWYRQAAGRGLQLLFYSVGIGQISSEVPQNLSASRPQDRQFILSSKKLLLSDSGFYLCAWWTGGNGYTFGSGTRLTVV.

The chain uses TRBV9 and TRBJ2-5, with no clear D. In germline, CDR1 is SGDLS, CDR2 YYNGEE. This CDR3 has 15 amino acids. Trimming left V 3 bases short and J 4 bases short, with 16 bases between. CDR3 sequence: CASSAPSPNPETQYF. CDR3 in DNA: TGTGCCAGCAGCGCCCCGTCCCCCAACCCAGAGACCCAGTACTTC.